This paragraph covers one TCR beta chain sequence. No cognate antigen has been identified for it. No clone much larger than this one lies a single base away; base qualities are absent. These data originate in a study of blood T cell repertoires in COVID-19 (dated by TCRdb to the early 2020s). At the level of the whole study: Samples from collaborators originated in the United States, Italy and Spain and spanned both the acute and convalescent phases of COVID-19. The samples were drawn from the first 160 participants of the ongoing ImmuneRACE study and from 1,254 subjects provided by 6 global collaborators. The dataset comprised deeply sampled blood TCRbeta repertoires from subjects exposed to, actively infected with, or recovered from COVID-19. The repertoires were released in a freely available public database meant as a resource for research on the immune response to SARS-CoV-2. Nearly every sample came with metadata listing a de-identified subject ID, COVID-19 status, age in years and sex. The material from the prospective study consisted of cDNA or gDNA derived from T cells, B-cell-depleted T cells, or PBMCs. Where available, HLA class I and class II types were obtained from metadata supplied by the sample provider rather than from assay-based typing.

The collaborating institutions used their own protocols to collect whole blood in K2EDTA tubes. For TCRbeta analysis, collaborator samples were shipped as frozen whole blood, as isolated PBMCs, or as DNA extracted from either sample type. The CDR3, cysteine through phenylalanine, is 12 amino acids long. The kept DNA is CDR3 alone, 36 bases in frame from the first base. At the junction V is shortened by 6 bases and J by 4 bases, with 9 bases in between. The germline V gene encodes CDR1 MDHEN and CDR2 SYDVKM. Overall results and qualifications from the work: How much clinical and demographic metadata was included differed by source and by participant, and the metadata was provided uncurated.

The immunoSEQ Assay, a bias-controlled multiplex PCR, was used to amplify TCRbeta CDR3 regions from genomic DNA. Regarding the original processing steps: The number of nucleated cells in each sample was estimated from the amplification of reference gene primers within the assay. To quantify the absolute abundance of each unique TCRbeta CDR3 rearrangement, sequence reads were collapsed and filtered. For each sample, productive Simpson clonality was calculated by taking the square root of Simpson's diversity index across productive rearrangements. TCRdb stores this immuneACCESS table with in-frame sequences only. Part of the clones is absent; in the studies checked, under half of the shortfall reflects unresolved V genes, and no reason is known for the rest. V, J and clone size were drawn from that table, and D and trimming were deduced from the DNA. The sample table lists tens of thousands of clones, around nine tenths of them with a count of one. About 16% of the sample rests with the top ten.

This chain is built from TRBV28 and TRBJ1-2, with the D segment identity uncertain. What was sequenced was peripheral blood. This receptor was taken from a man in his 60s with active or convalescent COVID-19. The bases read TGTGCCAGCAGACAAAACAGCTATGGCTACACCTTC. The resulting protein is CASRQNSYGYTF.